The T cell receptor (beta chain) under discussion was sequenced for a study of CD8 T cells in ankylosing spondylitis. This clonotype was seen a few times. Its target is not known. V lost 1 base and J 7 bases, leaving 5 bases between the germline ends. Germline CDR1 SEHNR, CDR2 FQNEAQ (reference sequence). The CDR3 loop spans 12 amino acids. Quantitative 5'-RACE with molecular barcodes produced the TCR beta libraries. TCRdb reanalysed the 5' RACE reads using MiXCR and keeps one entry per CDR3 protein. The repertoire has some 700,000 distinct CDR3 sequences, around 17% of them found once; the top ten carry around 20%. General study points: Within matched ankylosing spondylitis synovial fluid, disease-linked clones were reportedly significantly enriched. Reactive arthritis synovial fluid and blood previously showed some of these motif variants. Blood of patients with ankylosing spondylitis appeared to be characterized by a TCR beta motif of several highly homologous variants.

The receptor comes from a male donor with ankylosing spondylitis. V gene TRBV7-9 combines with J gene TRBJ1-5; unclear D gene. The source material was blood, either unsorted or a sorted T cell fraction (not recorded which). The DNA of the CDR3 is TGTGCCAGCAGCTTAGAATTCCAGCCCCAGCATTTT. It translates to CASSLEFQPQHF.